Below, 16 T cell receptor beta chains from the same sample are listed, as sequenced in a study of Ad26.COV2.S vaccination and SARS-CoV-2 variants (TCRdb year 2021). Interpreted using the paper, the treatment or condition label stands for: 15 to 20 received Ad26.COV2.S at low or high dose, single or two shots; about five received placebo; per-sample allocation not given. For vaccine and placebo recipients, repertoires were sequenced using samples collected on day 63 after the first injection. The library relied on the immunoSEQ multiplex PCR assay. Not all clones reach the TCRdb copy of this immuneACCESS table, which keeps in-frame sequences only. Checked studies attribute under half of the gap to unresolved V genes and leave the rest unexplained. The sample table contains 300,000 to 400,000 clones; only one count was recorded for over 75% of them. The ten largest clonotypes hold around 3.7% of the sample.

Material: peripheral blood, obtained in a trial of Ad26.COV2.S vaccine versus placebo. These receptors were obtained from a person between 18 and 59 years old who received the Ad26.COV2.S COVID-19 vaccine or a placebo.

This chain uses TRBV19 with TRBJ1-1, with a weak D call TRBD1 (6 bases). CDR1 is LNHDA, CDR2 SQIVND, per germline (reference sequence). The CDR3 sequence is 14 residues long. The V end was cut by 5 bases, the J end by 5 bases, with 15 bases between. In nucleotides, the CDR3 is TGTGCCAGTAGTTCCAACAGGGTGGAGACTGAAGCTTTCTTT. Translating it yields CASSSNRVETEAFF.

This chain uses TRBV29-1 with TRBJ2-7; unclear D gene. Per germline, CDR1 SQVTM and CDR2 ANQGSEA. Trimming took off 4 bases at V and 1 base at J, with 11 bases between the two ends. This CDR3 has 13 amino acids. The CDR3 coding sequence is TGCAGCGTTGGAGGCGGACCATCCTACGAGCAGTACTTC. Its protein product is CSVGGGPSYEQYF.

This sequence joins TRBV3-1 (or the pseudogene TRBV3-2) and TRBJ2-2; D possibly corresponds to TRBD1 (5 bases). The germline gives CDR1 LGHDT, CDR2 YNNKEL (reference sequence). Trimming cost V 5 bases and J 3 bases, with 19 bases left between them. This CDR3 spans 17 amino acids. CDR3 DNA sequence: TGTGCCAGCAGCAAGGCACTCAGGGCGCGGTACACCGGGGAGCTGTTTTTT. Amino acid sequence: CASSKALRARYTGELFF.

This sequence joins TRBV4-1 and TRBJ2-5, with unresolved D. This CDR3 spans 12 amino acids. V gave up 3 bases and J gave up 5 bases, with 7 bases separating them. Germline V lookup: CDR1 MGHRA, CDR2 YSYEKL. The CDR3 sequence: CASSHLRETQYF. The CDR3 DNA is TGCGCCAGCAGCCACCTCCGGGAGACCCAGTACTTC.

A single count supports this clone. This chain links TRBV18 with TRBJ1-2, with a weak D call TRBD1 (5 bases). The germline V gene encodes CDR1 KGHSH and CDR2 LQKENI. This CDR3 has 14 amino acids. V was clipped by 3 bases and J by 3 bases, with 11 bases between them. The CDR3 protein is CASSPPGGDYGYTF. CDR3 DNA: TGTGCCAGCTCACCCCCCGGAGGGGACTATGGCTACACCTTC.

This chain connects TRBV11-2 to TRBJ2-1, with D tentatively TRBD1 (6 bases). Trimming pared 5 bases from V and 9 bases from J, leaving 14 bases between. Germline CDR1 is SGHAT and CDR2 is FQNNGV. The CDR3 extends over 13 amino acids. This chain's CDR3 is CASSPSGGSEQFF. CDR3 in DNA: TGTGCCAGCAGCCCAAGTGGGGGCAGTGAGCAGTTCTTC.

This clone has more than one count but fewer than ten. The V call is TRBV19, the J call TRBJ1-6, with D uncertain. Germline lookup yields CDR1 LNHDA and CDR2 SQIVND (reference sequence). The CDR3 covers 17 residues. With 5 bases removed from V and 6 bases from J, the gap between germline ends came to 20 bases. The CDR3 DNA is TGTGCCAGTAGTCCCCTGGACGGCACCAGCGCTAATTCACCCCTCCACTTT. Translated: CASSPLDGTSANSPLHF.

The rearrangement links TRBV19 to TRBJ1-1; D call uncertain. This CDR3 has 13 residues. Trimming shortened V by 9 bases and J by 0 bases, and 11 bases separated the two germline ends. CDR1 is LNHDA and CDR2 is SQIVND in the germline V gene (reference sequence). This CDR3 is CASLGFMNTEAFF. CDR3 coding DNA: TGTGCCAGCCTAGGCTTCATGAACACTGAAGCTTTCTTT. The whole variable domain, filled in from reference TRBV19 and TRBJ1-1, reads DGGITQSPKYLFRKEGQNVTLSCEQNLNHDAMYWYRQDPGQGLRLIYYSQIVNDFQKGDIAEGYSVSREKKESFPLTVTSAQKNPTAFYLCASLGFMNTEAFFGQGTRLTVV.

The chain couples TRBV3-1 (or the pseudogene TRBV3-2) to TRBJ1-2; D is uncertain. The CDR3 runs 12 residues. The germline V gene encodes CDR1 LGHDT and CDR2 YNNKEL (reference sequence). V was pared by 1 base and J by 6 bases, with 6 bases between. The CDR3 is CASSQGGNGYTF. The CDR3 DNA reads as TGTGCCAGCAGCCAAGGAGGGAATGGCTACACCTTC.

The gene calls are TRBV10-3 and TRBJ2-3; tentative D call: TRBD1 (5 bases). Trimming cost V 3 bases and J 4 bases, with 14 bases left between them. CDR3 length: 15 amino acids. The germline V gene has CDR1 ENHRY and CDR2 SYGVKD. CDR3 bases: TGTGCCATCAGTGATGGGCAGGGTGTACCAGATACGCAGTATTTT. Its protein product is CAISDGQGVPDTQYF.

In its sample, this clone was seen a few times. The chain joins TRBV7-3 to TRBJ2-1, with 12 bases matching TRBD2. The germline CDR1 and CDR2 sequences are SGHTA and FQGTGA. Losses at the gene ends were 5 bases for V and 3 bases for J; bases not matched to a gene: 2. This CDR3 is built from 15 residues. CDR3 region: CASSLAGGNYNEQFF. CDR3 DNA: TGTGCCAGCAGCCTAGCGGGGGGGAACTACAATGAGCAGTTCTTC. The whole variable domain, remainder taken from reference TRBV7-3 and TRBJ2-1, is GAGVSQTPSNKVTEKGKYVELRCDPISGHTALYWYRQSLGQGPEFLIYFQGTGAADDSGLPNDRFFAVRPEGSVSTLKIQRTERGDSAVYLCASSLAGGNYNEQFFGPGTRLTVL.

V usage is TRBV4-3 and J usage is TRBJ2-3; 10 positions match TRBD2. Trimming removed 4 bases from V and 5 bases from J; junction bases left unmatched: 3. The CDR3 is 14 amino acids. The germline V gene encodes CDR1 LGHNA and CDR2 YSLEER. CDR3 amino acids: CASSLRTSGDTQYF. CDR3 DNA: TGCGCCAGCAGCCTCCGGACTAGCGGAGATACGCAGTATTTT.

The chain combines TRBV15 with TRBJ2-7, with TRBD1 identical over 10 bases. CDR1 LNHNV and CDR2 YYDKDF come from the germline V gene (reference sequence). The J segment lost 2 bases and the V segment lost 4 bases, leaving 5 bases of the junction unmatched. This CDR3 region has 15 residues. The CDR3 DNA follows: TGTGCCACCAGCATGCGGGACAGGGGAACCTACGAGCAGTACTTC. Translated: CATSMRDRGTYEQYF.

The DNA for the CDR3 is TGTGCCATCAGTGAGAGGACGGATGGCTACACCTTC. Translated, it gives CAISERTDGYTF. This chain joins TRBV10-3 and TRBJ1-2; D remains ambiguous. Trimming took 2 bases from V and 6 from J, leaving 7 bases between them. The length of the CDR3 is 12 residues. Germline V CDR1 and CDR2: ENHRY, SYGVKD.

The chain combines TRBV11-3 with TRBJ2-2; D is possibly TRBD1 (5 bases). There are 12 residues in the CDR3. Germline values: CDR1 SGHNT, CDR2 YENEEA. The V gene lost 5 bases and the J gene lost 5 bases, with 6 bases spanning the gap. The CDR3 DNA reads TGTGCCAGCAGCCAGGGAACCGGGGAGCTGTTTTTT. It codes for CASSQGTGELFF.

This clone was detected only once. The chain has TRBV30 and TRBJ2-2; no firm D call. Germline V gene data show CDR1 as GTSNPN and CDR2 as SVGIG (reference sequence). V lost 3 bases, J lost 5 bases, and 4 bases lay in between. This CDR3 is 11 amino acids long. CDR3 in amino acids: CAWRYTGELFF. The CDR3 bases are TGTGCCTGGAGATATACCGGGGAGCTGTTTTTT. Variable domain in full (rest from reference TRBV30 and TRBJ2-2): SQTIHQWPATLVQPVGSPLSLECTVEGTSNPNLYWYRQAAGRGLQLLFYSVGIGQISSEVPQNLSASRPQDRQFILSSKKLLLSDSGFYLCAWRYTGELFFGEGSRLTVL.